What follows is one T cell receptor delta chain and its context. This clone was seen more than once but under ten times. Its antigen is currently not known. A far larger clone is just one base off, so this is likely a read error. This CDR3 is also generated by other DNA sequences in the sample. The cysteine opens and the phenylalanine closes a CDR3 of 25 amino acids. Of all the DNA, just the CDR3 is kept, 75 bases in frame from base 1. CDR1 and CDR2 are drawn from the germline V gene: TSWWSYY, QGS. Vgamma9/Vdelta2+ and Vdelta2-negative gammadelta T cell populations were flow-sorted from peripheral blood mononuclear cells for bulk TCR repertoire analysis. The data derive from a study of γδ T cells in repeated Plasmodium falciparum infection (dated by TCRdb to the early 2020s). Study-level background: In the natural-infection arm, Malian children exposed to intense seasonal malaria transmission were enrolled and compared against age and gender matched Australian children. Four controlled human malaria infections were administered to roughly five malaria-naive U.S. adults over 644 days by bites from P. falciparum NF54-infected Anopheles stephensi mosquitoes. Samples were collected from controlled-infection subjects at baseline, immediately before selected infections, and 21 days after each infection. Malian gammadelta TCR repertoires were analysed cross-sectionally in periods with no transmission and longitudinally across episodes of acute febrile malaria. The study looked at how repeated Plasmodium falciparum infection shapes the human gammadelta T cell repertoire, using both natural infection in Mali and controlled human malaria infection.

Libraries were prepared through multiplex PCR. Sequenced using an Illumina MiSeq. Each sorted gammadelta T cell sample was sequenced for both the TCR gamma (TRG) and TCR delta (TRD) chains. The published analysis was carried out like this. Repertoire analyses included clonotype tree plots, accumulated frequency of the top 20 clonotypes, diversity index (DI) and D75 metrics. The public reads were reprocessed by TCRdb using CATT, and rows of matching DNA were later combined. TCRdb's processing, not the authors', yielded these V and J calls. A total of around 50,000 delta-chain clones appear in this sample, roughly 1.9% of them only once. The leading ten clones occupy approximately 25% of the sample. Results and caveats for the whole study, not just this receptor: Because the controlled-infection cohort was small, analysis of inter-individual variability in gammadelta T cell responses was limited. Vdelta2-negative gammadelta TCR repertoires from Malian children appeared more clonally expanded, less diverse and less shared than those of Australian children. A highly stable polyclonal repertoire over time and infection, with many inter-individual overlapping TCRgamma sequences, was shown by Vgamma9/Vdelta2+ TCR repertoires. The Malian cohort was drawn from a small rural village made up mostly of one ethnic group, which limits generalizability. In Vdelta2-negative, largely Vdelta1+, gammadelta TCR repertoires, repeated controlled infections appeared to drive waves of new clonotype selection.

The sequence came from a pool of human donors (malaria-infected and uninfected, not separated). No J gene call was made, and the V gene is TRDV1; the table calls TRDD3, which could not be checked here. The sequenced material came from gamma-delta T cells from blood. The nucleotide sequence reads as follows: TGTGCTCTTGGGGAACGGACTTCCTACTTTTGGGGGATACGAAGGCATGTGGGGCGGACCGATAAACTCATCTTC. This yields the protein CALGERTSYFWGIRRHVGRTDKLIF.